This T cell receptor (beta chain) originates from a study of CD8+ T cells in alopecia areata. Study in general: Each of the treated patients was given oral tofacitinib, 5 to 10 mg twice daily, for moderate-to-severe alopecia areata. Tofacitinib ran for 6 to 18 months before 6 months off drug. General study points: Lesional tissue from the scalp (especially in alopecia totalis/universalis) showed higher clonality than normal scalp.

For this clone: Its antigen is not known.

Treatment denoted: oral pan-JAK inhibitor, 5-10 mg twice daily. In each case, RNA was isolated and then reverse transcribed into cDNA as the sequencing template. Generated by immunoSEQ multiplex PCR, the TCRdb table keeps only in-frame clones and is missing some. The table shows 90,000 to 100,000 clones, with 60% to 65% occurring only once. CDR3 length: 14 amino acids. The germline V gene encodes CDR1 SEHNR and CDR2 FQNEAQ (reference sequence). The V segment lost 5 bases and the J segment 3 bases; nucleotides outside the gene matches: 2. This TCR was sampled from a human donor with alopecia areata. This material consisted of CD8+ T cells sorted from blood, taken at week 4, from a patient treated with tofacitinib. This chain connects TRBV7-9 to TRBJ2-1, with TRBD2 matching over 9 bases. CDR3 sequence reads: CASSRTSDYNEQFF. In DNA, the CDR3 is TGTGCCAGCAGCCGGACTAGCGACTACAATGAGCAGTTCTTC.